Each of the 6 T cell receptor beta chains below was sequenced from the same sample in a study of T cell changes during pregnancy in multiple sclerosis. Generated by immunoSEQ multiplex PCR, the TCRdb table keeps only in-frame clones and is missing some. The top ten clones hold roughly 0.7% of a sample with under 50,000 clones, approximately 92% of them seen once. The source was CD4+ T cells from peripheral blood mononuclear cells, collected in the first trimester of pregnancy. These receptors were taken from a female donor with multiple sclerosis, enrolled in a pregnancy study.

This clone was found once. One end of the junction varies from germline; a read error may be responsible. The chain joins TRBV7-7 to TRBJ1-2; D is perhaps TRBD1 (6 bases). Germline CDR1 reads SSHAT; CDR2 reads FNYEAQ (reference sequence). The CDR3 sequence is 18 residues long. In DNA form, the CDR3 reads TGTGCTAGCAGCTCCCGTGACCTGGACGGGGGGGGCGCCTATGGCTACACCTTC. The encoded protein is CASSSRDLDGGGAYGYTF.

The chain couples TRBV10-3 to TRBJ2-2, with a weak D call TRBD2 (5 bases). CDR3 length: 14 amino acids. Germline assignment: CDR1 ENHRY and CDR2 SYGVKD. With 3 bases removed from V and 3 bases from J, the gap between germline ends came to 8 bases. This CDR3 reads CAISEVRDTGELFF. DNA of the CDR3: TGTGCCATCAGTGAAGTGCGGGACACCGGGGAGCTGTTTTTT.

The rearrangement uses TRBV28 and TRBJ1-1, with D maybe TRBD1 (6 bases). This CDR3 comprises 15 residues. V gave up 1 base and J gave up 7 bases, with 16 bases separating them. Germline V gene sequence: CDR1 MDHEN, CDR2 SYDVKM. CDR3 loop: CASSLSTTGTIEAFF. DNA of the CDR3: TGTGCCAGCAGTTTATCAACGACAGGAACCATTGAAGCTTTCTTT.

This clone was recorded once. The V call is TRBV4-1, the J call TRBJ2-7; 7 nucleotides align to TRBD2. After removal of 1 base from V and 7 bases from J, the junction contained 7 bases not matched to a gene. CDR3 length: 14 amino acids. The germline gives CDR1 MGHRA, CDR2 YSYEKL. CDR3 coding DNA: TGCGCCAGCAGCCAAGTACCGGGGGGTTTAGAGCAGTACTTC. Its translation is CASSQVPGGLEQYF.

The chain uses TRBV19 and TRBJ1-1; D ambiguous. Germline V gives CDR1 LNHDA, CDR2 SQIVND (reference sequence). The CDR3 length is 18 residues. V lost 3 bases and J lost 0, with 20 bases in between. CDR3 sequence: CASSIGLQAPPLNTEAFF. CDR3 coding DNA: TGTGCCAGTAGTATTGGACTCCAGGCGCCGCCTTTGAACACTGAAGCTTTCTTT.

The J gene is TRBJ2-5, the V gene TRBV28; the match to TRBD2 covers 12 bases. V shed 6 bases, J shed 5 bases, and the junction held 10 bases outside the gene matches. This CDR3 has 16 amino acids. The germline V gene has CDR1 MDHEN and CDR2 SYDVKM. As DNA, the CDR3 is TGTGCCAGCAGCCACCCGACTAGCGGGAGCTGGGAGACCCAGTACTTC. It yields the protein CASSHPTSGSWETQYF.